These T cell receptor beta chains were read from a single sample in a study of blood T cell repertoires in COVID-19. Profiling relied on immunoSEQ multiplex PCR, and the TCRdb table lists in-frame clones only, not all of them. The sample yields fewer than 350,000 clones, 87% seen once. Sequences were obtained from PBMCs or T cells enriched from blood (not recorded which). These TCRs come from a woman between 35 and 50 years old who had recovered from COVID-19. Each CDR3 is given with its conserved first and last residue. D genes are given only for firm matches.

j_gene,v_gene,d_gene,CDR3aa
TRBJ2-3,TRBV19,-,CASRQGVGTQYF
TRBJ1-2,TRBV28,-,CASSLSLQGVLGYTF
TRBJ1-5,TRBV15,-,CATSRVSNQPQHF
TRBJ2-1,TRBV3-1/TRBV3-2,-,CASSQDRWREQFF
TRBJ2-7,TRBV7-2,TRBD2,CASSLGRGRGYEQYF
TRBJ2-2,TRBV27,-,CASSDYSNTGELFF
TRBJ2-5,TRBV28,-,CASSSRPRGETQYF
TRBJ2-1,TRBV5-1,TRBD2,CASSESGLAGEDEQFF
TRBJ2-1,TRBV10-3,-,CAIRNIMRGNEQFF
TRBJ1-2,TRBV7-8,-,CASSPDRTGGYTF
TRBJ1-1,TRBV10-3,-,CAISEDGGMNTEAFF
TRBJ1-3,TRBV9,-,CASSPLGPGSNTIYF
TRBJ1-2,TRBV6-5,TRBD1,CASSPTGGADYGYTF
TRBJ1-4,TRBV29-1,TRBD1,CSVVTGEVASNEKLFF
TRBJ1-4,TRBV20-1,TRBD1,CSASGRTGAPYEKLFF
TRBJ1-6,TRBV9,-,CASSVEAESSPLHF
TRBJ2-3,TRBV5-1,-,CASSLRDIRNTDTQYF
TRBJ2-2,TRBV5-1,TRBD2,CASSSGGVPGPRTGELFF
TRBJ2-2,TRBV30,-,CAWSHLISTGELFF
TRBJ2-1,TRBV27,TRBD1,CASSARDRGSYNEQFF
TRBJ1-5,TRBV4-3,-,CASSQDKQANSSDQPQHF
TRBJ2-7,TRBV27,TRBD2,CASSLSEGSGRPPYEQYF